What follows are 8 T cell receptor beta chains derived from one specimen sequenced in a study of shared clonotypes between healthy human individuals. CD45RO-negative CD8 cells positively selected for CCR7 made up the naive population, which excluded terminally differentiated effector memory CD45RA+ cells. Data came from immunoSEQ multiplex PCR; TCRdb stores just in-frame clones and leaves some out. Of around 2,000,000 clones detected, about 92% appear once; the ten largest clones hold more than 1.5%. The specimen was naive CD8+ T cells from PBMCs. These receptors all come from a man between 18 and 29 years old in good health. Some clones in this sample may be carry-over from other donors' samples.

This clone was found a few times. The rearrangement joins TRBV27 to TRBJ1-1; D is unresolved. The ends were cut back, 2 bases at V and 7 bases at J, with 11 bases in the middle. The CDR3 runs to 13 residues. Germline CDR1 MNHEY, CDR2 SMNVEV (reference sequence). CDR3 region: CASSLAVFGEAFF. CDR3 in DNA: TGTGCCAGCAGTTTAGCTGTGTTCGGTGAAGCTTTCTTT.

CDR3 nucleotides: TGTGCCAGCAGCTTAGACAGGGCCGTCACCGGGGAGCTGTTTTTT. Encoded protein: CASSLDRAVTGELFF. The chain joins TRBV7-9 to TRBJ2-2; TRBD1 is a possible D gene (6 bases). This CDR3 has 15 residues. Per the germline V gene, CDR1 is SEHNR and CDR2 is FQNEAQ (reference sequence). V lost 1 base and J 4 bases, leaving 10 bases between the germline ends.

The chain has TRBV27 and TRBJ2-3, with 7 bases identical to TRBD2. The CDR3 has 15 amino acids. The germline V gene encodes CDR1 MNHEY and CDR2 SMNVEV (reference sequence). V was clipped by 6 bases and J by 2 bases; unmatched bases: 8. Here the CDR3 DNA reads TGTGCCAGCAGCCCGGGACTAACCTACACAGATACGCAGTATTTT. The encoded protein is CASSPGLTYTDTQYF.

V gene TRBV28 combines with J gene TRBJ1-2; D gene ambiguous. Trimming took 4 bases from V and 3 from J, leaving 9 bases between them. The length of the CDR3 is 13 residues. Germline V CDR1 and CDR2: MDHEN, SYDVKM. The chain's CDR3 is CASSSIRYYGYTF. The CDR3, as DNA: TGTGCCAGCAGTTCGATCAGGTACTATGGCTACACCTTC.

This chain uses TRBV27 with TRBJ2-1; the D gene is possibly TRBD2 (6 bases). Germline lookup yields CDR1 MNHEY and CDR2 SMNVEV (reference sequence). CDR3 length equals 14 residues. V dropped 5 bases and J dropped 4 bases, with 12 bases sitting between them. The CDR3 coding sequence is TGTGCCAGCAGTACGATTAGCGGTTACAATGAGCAGTTCTTC. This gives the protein CASSTISGYNEQFF.

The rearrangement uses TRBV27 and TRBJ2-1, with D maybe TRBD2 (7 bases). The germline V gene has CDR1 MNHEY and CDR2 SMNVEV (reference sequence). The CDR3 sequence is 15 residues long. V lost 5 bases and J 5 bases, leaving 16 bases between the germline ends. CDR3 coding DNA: TGTGCCAGCAGTCCAGGGGCTAGCGGCAACAATGAGCAGTTCTTC. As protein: CASSPGASGNNEQFF.

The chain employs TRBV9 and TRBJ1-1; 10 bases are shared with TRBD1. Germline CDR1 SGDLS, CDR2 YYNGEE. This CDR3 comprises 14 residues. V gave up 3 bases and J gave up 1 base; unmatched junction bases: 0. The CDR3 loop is CASSGTGGNTEAFF. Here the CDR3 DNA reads TGTGCCAGCAGCGGGACAGGGGGGAACACTGAAGCTTTCTTT.

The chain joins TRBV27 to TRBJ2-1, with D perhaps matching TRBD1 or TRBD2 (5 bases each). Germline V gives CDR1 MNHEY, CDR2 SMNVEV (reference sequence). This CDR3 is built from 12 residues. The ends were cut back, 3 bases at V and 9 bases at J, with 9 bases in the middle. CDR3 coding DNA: TGTGCCAGCAGTTTTTCCGGGACTGAGCAGTTCTTC. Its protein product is CASSFSGTEQFF.